One sample yielded the 23 T cell receptor beta chains listed below, sequenced in a study of CD8 T cells in ankylosing spondylitis. TCRdb called the 5' RACE reads again in MiXCR, with one record for every CDR3 protein. The table has some 130,000 distinct CDR3 sequences, roughly an eighth seen once. Sample: blood, either unsorted or a sorted T cell fraction (not recorded which). These receptors originate from a female donor with ankylosing spondylitis or in good health (not recorded which).

This clonotype was detected many times. The chain is built from TRBV20-1 and TRBJ2-1; D possibly corresponds to TRBD2 (6 bases). V was cut by 5 bases and J by 5 bases, with 13 bases left in between. Germline V CDR1 and CDR2: DFQATT, SNEGSKA (reference sequence). This CDR3 comprises 13 residues. CDR3 in amino acids: CSALGTLHNEQFF. As DNA, the CDR3 is TGCAGTGCTCTTGGGACTCTTCACAATGAGCAGTTCTTC.

This clonotype was found a few times. This chain uses TRBV29-1 with TRBJ2-5; 9 nucleotides line up with TRBD2. Germline assignment: CDR1 SQVTM and CDR2 ANQGSEA. After removal of 7 bases from V and 4 bases from J, the junction contained 4 bases not matched to a gene. The CDR3 loop spans 12 amino acids. CDR3 region: CSAMTSGETQYF. For the CDR3, the DNA is TGCAGCGCCATGACTAGCGGAGAGACCCAGTACTTC.

There are many counts of this clonotype. The chain couples TRBV10-3 to TRBJ1-1; 8 bases are a match to TRBD1. V lost 3 bases to trimming and J lost 1 base; unmatched junction nucleotides: 4. Germline V CDR1 and CDR2: ENHRY, SYGVKD. The CDR3 totals 15 residues. CDR3 nucleotide sequence: TGTGCCATCAGTGATTTTGGACAGGGGAACACTGAAGCTTTCTTT. It encodes CAISDFGQGNTEAFF.

In this sample, this clonotype turned up a few times. V and J are TRBV7-3 and TRBJ2-3; 13 nucleotides line up with TRBD2. CDR3 length equals 14 residues. The V gene end was trimmed by 5 bases and the J gene end by 7 bases; junction bases not matched to a gene: 3. In germline, CDR1 is SGHTA, CDR2 FQGTGA. This CDR3 is CASSGLAGENTQYF. The CDR3 region has the DNA TGTGCCAGCAGCGGACTAGCGGGAGAGAATACGCAGTATTTT.

This clonotype appeared a few times. The V and J genes are TRBV4-1 and TRBJ2-7; possible D gene TRBD2, 5 bases. V lost 1 base, J lost 7 bases, and 8 bases lay in between. This CDR3 is 12 amino acids long. CDR1 MGHRA and CDR2 YSYEKL come from the germline V gene. The CDR3 protein is CASSQAGWEQYF. In DNA, the CDR3 is TGCGCCAGCAGCCAAGCGGGGTGGGAGCAGTACTTC.

The V and J genes are TRBV20-1 and TRBJ2-1; 11 bases align to TRBD2. Trimming at V came to 4 bases and at J to 12 bases, leaving 14 bases not matched to a gene. The CDR3 consists of 15 residues. Germline lookup yields CDR1 DFQATT and CDR2 SNEGSKA (reference sequence). The CDR3 sequence: CSATKPGLAAIPQFF. CDR3 nucleotides: TGCAGTGCTACCAAGCCGGGACTAGCGGCCATCCCGCAGTTCTTC.

This clonotype has ten or more counts. The V gene is TRBV12-3 or TRBV12-4, the J gene TRBJ2-1; D ambiguous. CDR3 length: 13 residues. V was shortened by 0 bases and J by 3 bases, with 3 bases between the two germline ends. CDR3: CASSLADYNEQFF. The CDR3 DNA sequence: TGTGCCAGCAGTTTAGCAGACTACAATGAGCAGTTCTTC.

In this sample, this clonotype turned up a few times. This chain joins TRBV12-3 or TRBV12-4 and TRBJ2-3; 15 nucleotides match TRBD2. The J segment lost 0 bases and the V segment lost 5 bases, leaving 6 bases of the junction unmatched. This CDR3 is built from 18 residues. The CDR3 DNA sequence: TGTGCCAGCAGTCCTGGGACTAGCGGGGGGTCGAGCACAGATACGCAGTATTTT. Its protein product is CASSPGTSGGSSTDTQYF.

The sample holds many counts of this clonotype. V gene TRBV5-1 combines with J gene TRBJ1-2; no clear D gene. Germline V CDR1 and CDR2: SGHRS, YFSETQ. V was shortened by 4 bases and J by 4 bases, with 17 bases between the two germline ends. This CDR3 has 15 amino acids. Here the CDR3 reads CASSKDGQARYGYTF. CDR3 coding DNA: TGCGCCAGCAGCAAGGACGGGCAGGCCCGCTATGGCTACACCTTC. Full variable domain (remainder filled in from reference TRBV5-1 and TRBJ1-2): KAGVTQTPRYLIKTRGQQVTLSCSPISGHRSVSWYQQTPGQGLQFLFEYFSETQRNKGNFPGRFSGRQFSNSRSEMNVSTLELGDSALYLCASSKDGQARYGYTFGSGTRLTVV.

The J gene is TRBJ2-5, the V gene TRBV18; D gene ambiguous. The germline CDR1 and CDR2 sequences are KGHSH and LQKENI. Trimming shortened V by 5 bases and J by 4 bases, and 14 bases separated the two germline ends. The CDR3 spans 14 residues. The CDR3 DNA reads as TGTGCCAGCTCAGCGTCCTCGGAAGGAGAGACCCAGTACTTC. It yields the protein CASSASSEGETQYF.

This clonotype was seen more than once but under ten times. V and J are TRBV5-1 and TRBJ2-1; TRBD2 aligns across 7 bases. The V segment lost 4 bases and the J segment 3 bases; nucleotides outside the gene matches: 1. The CDR3 length is 13 residues. Germline assignment: CDR1 SGHRS and CDR2 YFSETQ. The DNA for the CDR3 is TGCGCCAGCAGCGGCGGGGGCTACAATGAGCAGTTCTTC. Translated: CASSGGGYNEQFF.

This clonotype appeared a single time. The conserved phenylalanine or tryptophan is not found at the CDR3 terminus, so this likely reflects a read error. Because the CDR3's place on the DNA is in doubt, the DNA is left out and the CDR3 is given as listed by TCRdb. The rearrangement uses TRBV14 and TRBJ2-1; the table's D call, TRBD2, has no DNA check behind it. Germline V gene sequence: CDR1 SGHDN, CDR2 FVKESK. The CDR3 has 11 amino acids, counting both end residues. This CDR3 is CASSQDFGLEI.

This clonotype was recorded many times. This chain links TRBV12-3 or TRBV12-4 with TRBJ2-1; 9 bases agree with TRBD2. This CDR3 is built from 16 residues. The ends lost 5 bases at V and 1 base at J; junction bases unmatched: 6. The CDR3 spells CASSLLAGASYNEQFF. The CDR3, as DNA: TGTGCCAGCAGTCTCTTAGCGGGAGCATCCTACAATGAGCAGTTCTTC.

Ten or more counts support this clonotype. The V and J genes are TRBV5-1 and TRBJ1-3; maybe TRBD1 (5 bases). Trimming took 0 bases from V and 3 from J, leaving 16 bases between them. There are 17 residues in the CDR3. Germline V lookup: CDR1 SGHRS, CDR2 YFSETQ. The CDR3 is CASSLGRRGYDGNTIYF. Here the CDR3 DNA reads TGCGCCAGCAGCTTGGGGCGTCGGGGGTATGATGGAAACACCATATATTTT.

This clonotype was detected only a few times. V and J are TRBV12-3 or TRBV12-4 and TRBJ2-5, with D maybe TRBD2 (6 bases). Trimming removed 4 bases at V and 4 bases at J, with 13 bases between. This CDR3 spans 14 amino acids. The CDR3: CASSWRGMVETQYF. CDR3 sequence (DNA): TGTGCCAGCAGTTGGAGGGGTATGGTAGAGACCCAGTACTTC.

This clonotype showed up many times. V is TRBV28 and J is TRBJ2-7; D gene ambiguous. V was trimmed by 2 bases and J by 0 bases, leaving 11 bases between them. The CDR3 totals 15 residues. In germline, CDR1 is MDHEN, CDR2 SYDVKM. CDR3 sequence: CASSLGHTNSYEQYF. CDR3 DNA: TGTGCCAGCAGTTTAGGTCATACTAACTCCTACGAGCAGTACTTC.

The chain combines TRBV15 with TRBJ2-1; 7 bases are shared with TRBD2. The ends lost 3 bases at V and 7 bases at J; junction bases unmatched: 6. Germline V gives CDR1 LNHNV, CDR2 YYDKDF (reference sequence). This CDR3 spans 14 amino acids. In DNA, the CDR3 is TGTGCCACCAGCAGTCACGGGGGGAGGAATGAGCAGTTCTTC. Protein: CATSSHGGRNEQFF.

This clonotype showed up many times. The chain joins TRBV12-3 or TRBV12-4 to TRBJ1-1; D may be TRBD1 (5 bases). Trimming removed 4 bases at V and 6 bases at J, with 9 bases between. The CDR3 runs 12 residues. CDR3: CASSYLGAEAFF. The CDR3 DNA follows: TGTGCCAGCAGTTATTTGGGGGCTGAAGCTTTCTTT.

The sample holds many counts of this clonotype. The chain combines TRBV10-3 with TRBJ1-4; D is unclear. CDR3 size: 16 residues. The ends were cut back, 5 bases at V and 7 bases at J, with 20 bases in the middle. Germline CDR1 ENHRY, CDR2 SYGVKD. CDR3 sequence: CAISSTSDGSSEKLFF. The CDR3 nucleotides read TGTGCCATCAGTAGTACGAGTGACGGCTCAAGTGAAAAACTGTTTTTT.

The chain carries TRBV14 and TRBJ1-1, with TRBD1 identical over 7 bases. V shed 1 base and J 6 bases; nucleotides not matched to a gene: 11. Germline V CDR1 and CDR2: SGHDN, FVKESK. The CDR3 is made up of 16 amino acids. CDR3 coding DNA: TGTGCCAGCAGCCAAGTCCCGACAGGGCTGTTCGCTGAAGCTTTCTTT. Amino acids: CASSQVPTGLFAEAFF.

The chain uses TRBV20-1 and TRBJ2-4; the D call may be TRBD1 or TRBD2 (5 bases each). CDR3 length equals 12 residues. The germline gives CDR1 DFQATT, CDR2 SNEGSKA (reference sequence). Trimming left V 5 bases short and J 8 bases short, with 13 bases between. The CDR3 loop is CSAPGLGDIQYF. For the CDR3, the DNA is TGCAGTGCTCCGGGGTTGGGGGACATTCAGTACTTC.

In this sample, this clonotype turned up many times. The chain recombines TRBV10-2 with TRBJ1-2; D unresolved. Germline V gene sequence: CDR1 WSHSY, CDR2 SAAADI. Trimming stripped 2 bases from V and 8 bases from J, with 12 bases between. The CDR3 covers 13 residues. In nucleotides, the CDR3 is TGCGCCAGCAGTGAGATGGGCCCTTTAGGCTACACCTTC. This translates into CASSEMGPLGYTF.

The chain combines TRBV18 with TRBJ2-1; D remains ambiguous. Germline CDR1 is KGHSH and CDR2 is LQKENI. V lost 3 bases and J 7 bases, leaving 7 bases between the germline ends. The CDR3 runs 12 residues. CDR3 sequence: CASSPLGNEQFF. The CDR3 region has the DNA TGTGCCAGCTCACCCCTAGGAAATGAGCAGTTCTTC.